This record concerns one T cell receptor beta chain sequence. TCRdb's copy holds only in-frame clones and misses some; the assay was immunoSEQ multiplex PCR. The table has about 48,000 clones, roughly 92% seen once. The data originate from a study of T cell changes during pregnancy in multiple sclerosis. The V gene's germline CDR1 is KGHSH and CDR2 LQKENI. The CDR3 totals 16 residues. V lost 0 bases and J lost 3; bases outside the gene matches: 5. The receptor's source is a female donor in good health, enrolled as a control in a pregnancy study. The chain joins TRBV18 to TRBJ2-7; 10 bases fit TRBD1. Sequenced material: CD4+ T cells from peripheral blood mononuclear cells, taken in the second trimester of pregnancy. For the CDR3, the DNA is TGTGCCAGCTCACCACCCGGGACAGGGGCGGTCTACGAGCAGTACTTC. Translating gives CASSPPGTGAVYEQYF.